This T cell receptor (beta chain) was profiled in a study of post-analysis software for immune sequencing data. Overall study context: Both relapsing-remitting and secondary progressive multiple sclerosis featured among the disease courses, as did progressive-relapsing multiple sclerosis. Findings of the study overall: Samples made in the same batch grouped tightly together by F measure. Normalized Chao1 diversity in multiple sclerosis patients fell significantly below that of controls. Patients used about 5 TRBV segments, including TRBV5-6, TRBV5-1 and TRBV20-1, more often than controls.

There are a few counts of this clonotype. Its antigen remains unidentified. cDNA libraries for TCR beta contained unique molecular identifiers. Roughly 510,000 cDNA molecules were recovered from an input of 1 to 10 million T cells. MiXCR, run by TCRdb on the PCR reads, gives a single entry per CDR3 protein. The sample lists about 430,000 distinct CDR3 sequences; approximately 42% were seen once. The CDR3 is 14 amino acids. Trimming took 0 bases from V and 9 from J; bases not matched to a gene: 6. Germline values: CDR1 SGHAT, CDR2 FQNNGV. Sequencing was done on a sample of blood. This chain links TRBV11-2 with TRBJ2-3, with TRBD1 matching over 7 bases. The sequence came from a girl aged 2 to 10 with multiple sclerosis. CDR3 sequence (DNA): TGTGCCAGCAGCTTAGAACCGGGACAGCGGACGCAGTATTTT. It specifies CASSLEPGQRTQYF.